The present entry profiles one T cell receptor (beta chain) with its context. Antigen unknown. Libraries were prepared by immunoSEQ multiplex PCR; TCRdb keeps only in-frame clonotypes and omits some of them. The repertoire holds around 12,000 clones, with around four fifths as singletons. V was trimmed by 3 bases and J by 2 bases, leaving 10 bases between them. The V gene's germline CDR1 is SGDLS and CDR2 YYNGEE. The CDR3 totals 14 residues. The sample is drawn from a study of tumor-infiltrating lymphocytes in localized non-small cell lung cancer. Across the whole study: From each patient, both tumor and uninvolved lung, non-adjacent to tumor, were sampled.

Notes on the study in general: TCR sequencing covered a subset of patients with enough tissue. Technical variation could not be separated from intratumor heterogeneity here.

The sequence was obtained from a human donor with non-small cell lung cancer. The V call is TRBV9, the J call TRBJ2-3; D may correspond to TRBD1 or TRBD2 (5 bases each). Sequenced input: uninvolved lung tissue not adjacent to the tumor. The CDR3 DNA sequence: TGTGCCAGCAGCGCCCGGGACCTCACAGATACGCAGTATTTT. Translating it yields CASSARDLTDTQYF.